These T cell receptor beta chains were read from a single sample in a study of cytomegalovirus exposure and HLA in healthy donors. Sequencing was performed with immunoSEQ multiplex PCR; in TCRdb, only in-frame clones are kept and a portion is missing. There are some 65,000 clones in the sample; approximately 78% occur only once, and 2.5% to 3.5% lies in the top ten. Sample: PBMCs. The origin of the receptors is a girl aged 5 to 17 in good health and CMV-seropositive. CDR3s include the opening cysteine and the closing phenylalanine or tryptophan. A D gene is named only where the DNA matches it firmly. Rows may omit the clone size; those that give it use once, few, many or a size class.

V: TRBV30
size: -
J: TRBJ1-4
D: TRBD1
DNA: TGTGCCTGCCCCCGGACAGGGGTGGGTGAAAAACTGTTTTTT
CDR3: CACPRTGVGEKLFF

V: TRBV7-2
size: -
J: TRBJ1-2
D: TRBD1
DNA: TGTGCCAGCAGCCGAGGACAGGAAGGCTACACCTTC
CDR3: CASSRGQEGYTF

V: TRBV2
size: once
J: TRBJ1-2
D: -
DNA: TGTGCCAGCAGCATGGACAGCTATGGCTACACCTTC
CDR3: CASSMDSYGYTF

V: TRBV30
size: once
J: TRBJ1-2
D: TRBD1
DNA: TGTGCCTGGTGGTACGGGACAGCCCAGTCCGAGGGTCGGGGCTACACCTTC
CDR3: CAWWYGTAQSEGRGYTF

V: TRBV14
size: -
J: TRBJ2-5
D: -
DNA: TGTGCCAGCAGCCAGCAGCGGCGGAGGAGATTGCGCGAGACCCAGTACTTC
CDR3: CASSQQRRRRLRETQYF

V: TRBV28
size: once
J: TRBJ2-1
D: TRBD2
DNA: TGTGCCACCGGGCCCCTATCTGGCGGGAGGGCCTACAATGAGCAGTTCTTC
CDR3: CATGPLSGGRAYNEQFF

V: TRBV6-5
size: -
J: TRBJ2-5
D: -
DNA: TGTGCCAGCAGTTACTCAAGGGGCGCGGTTGCCGAGACCCAGTACTTC
CDR3: CASSYSRGAVAETQYF

V: TRBV10-3
size: few
J: TRBJ1-1
D: -
DNA: TGTGCCACAGGGGTTGGGCAGGGCGCTTTCTTT
CDR3: CATGVGQGAFF

V: TRBV18
size: -
J: TRBJ2-1
D: TRBD1
DNA: TGTGCCAGCTCACCCCTTACAGGGGGCGGTGGGCAGTTCTTC
CDR3: CASSPLTGGGGQFF

V: TRBV18
size: -
J: TRBJ1-4
D: -
DNA: TGTGCCAGCTCACCAGCGGCGGAAAAACTGTTTTTT
CDR3: CASSPAAEKLFF

V: TRBV23-1
size: -
J: TRBJ1-4
D: TRBD1
DNA: TGCGCCAGCAGTCACCCCGGGACAGGGAATGAAAAACTGTTTTTT
CDR3: CASSHPGTGNEKLFF

V: TRBV19
size: -
J: TRBJ1-1
D: TRBD1
DNA: TGTGCCAGTAGTATTCAGGGGGACACTGAAGCTTTCTTT
CDR3: CASSIQGDTEAFF

V: TRBV7-8
size: few
J: TRBJ2-1
D: -
DNA: TGTGCCAGCAGCTTAGAAAGGGGTGAGAATGAGCAGTTCTTC
CDR3: CASSLERGENEQFF

V: TRBV5-1
size: -
J: TRBJ2-3
D: TRBD1
DNA: TGCGCCAGCAGCTTGGGGGCAGGGGGAGTAGATACGCAGTATTTT
CDR3: CASSLGAGGVDTQYF

V: TRBV5-4
size: -
J: TRBJ2-3
D: TRBD2
DNA: TGTGCCAGCAGCTCACATACTAGCGGGGGCACAGATACGCAGTATTTT
CDR3: CASSSHTSGGTDTQYF

V: TRBV5-6
size: -
J: TRBJ1-1
D: TRBD1
DNA: TGTGCCAGCGCACAGGGGTTAGTTGGGACTGAAGCTTTCTTT
CDR3: CASAQGLVGTEAFF

V: TRBV2
size: -
J: TRBJ1-5
D: -
DNA: TGTGCCAGCTCTGGACAGTCCTATCAGCCCCAGCATTTT
CDR3: CASSGQSYQPQHF

V: TRBV21-1
size: -
J: TRBJ1-2
D: -
DNA: TGTGCCAGCAGCGTTTTACGGGGACAGGCGGGAAACTATGGCTACACCTTC
CDR3: CASSVLRGQAGNYGYTF

V: TRBV5-1
size: -
J: TRBJ1-2
D: -
DNA: TGCGCCAGCAGCTTGGGCAGTAACTATGGCTACACCTTC
CDR3: CASSLGSNYGYTF

V: TRBV7-9
size: -
J: TRBJ2-1
D: TRBD2
DNA: TGTGCCAGCAGCATGGGACTAGCTTACGAGCAGTTCTTC
CDR3: CASSMGLAYEQFF